The rows below give T cell receptor beta chains drawn from one sample of a study of blood T cell repertoires in COVID-19. This table comes from immunoSEQ multiplex PCR, and its TCRdb copy is limited to in-frame clones, with some not included. The sample has 130,000 to 150,000 clones, roughly 87% seen once; the top ten hold approximately 0.95%. The sequenced material came from peripheral blood. The receptors were sampled from a woman between 50 and 59 years old with acute or convalescent COVID-19. The CDR3 runs from the conserved cysteine through the conserved F or W. The D gene is left open where the match is weak. Size values are once, few and many counts, or a class for expanded clones, and some rows have none.

>TRBV19|TRBJ1-6|TRBD1|NA
CASTVGQGNNSPLHF
TGTGCCAGTACTGTTGGACAGGGCAATAATTCACCCCTCCACTTT
>TRBV6-2/TRBV6-3|TRBJ2-7|TRBD2|NA
CASSYSGGSRSYEQYF
TGTGCCAGCAGTTACTCAGGCGGGAGTCGCTCCTACGAGCAGTACTTC
>TRBV19|TRBJ2-4|TRBD1|NA
CASSPRDRVKNIQYF
TGTGCCAGTAGTCCTCGGGACAGGGTCAAAAACATTCAGTACTTC
>TRBV30|TRBJ2-3|TRBD2|NA
CAWSTLAGVVDTQYF
TGTGCCTGGAGTACCTTAGCGGGAGTGGTAGATACGCAGTATTTT
>TRBV18|TRBJ2-7|TRBD1|NA
CASSPSRDRINYEQYF
TGTGCCAGCTCACCATCCCGGGACAGGATCAACTACGAGCAGTACTTC
>TRBV11-3|TRBJ2-3|TRBD2|NA
CASSLGGGSTDTQYF
TGTGCCAGCAGCTTAGGCGGGGGGAGCACAGATACGCAGTATTTT
>TRBV5-1|TRBJ2-7|TRBD1|NA
CASSSSGTGYNEQYF
TGCGCCAGCAGCTCGTCCGGGACAGGGTACAACGAGCAGTACTTC
>TRBV9|TRBJ2-1|NA|NA
CASSVNSGTYNEQFF
TGTGCCAGCAGCGTAAACTCAGGAACCTACAATGAGCAGTTCTTC
>TRBV11-1|TRBJ1-5|TRBD1|NA
CASSSQGGQPQHF
TGTGCCAGCAGCTCTCAGGGGGGCCAGCCCCAGCATTTT
>TRBV2|TRBJ2-7|TRBD1|once
CASSEVRTGGSEQYF
TGTGCCAGCAGTGAGGTCAGGACAGGGGGGAGCGAGCAGTACTTC
>TRBV6-1|TRBJ2-3|TRBD2|NA
CASSDHGLAGKSTDTQYF
TGTGCCAGCAGTGACCATGGACTAGCGGGGAAAAGCACAGATACGCAGTATTTT
>TRBV7-2|TRBJ2-5|TRBD2|once
CASRASGRETQYF
TGTGCCAGCAGGGCCAGCGGGAGAGAGACCCAGTACTTC
>TRBV9|TRBJ2-7|NA|NA
CASSVRGTSYEQYF
TGTGCCAGCAGCGTAAGAGGGACATCCTACGAGCAGTACTTC
>TRBV4-2|TRBJ2-3|TRBD2|NA
CASSPAASGGTDTQYF
TGTGCCAGCAGCCCCGCGGCCAGCGGGGGCACAGATACGCAGTATTTT
>TRBV19|TRBJ2-7|NA|NA
CASSLREDRGYEQYF
TGTGCCAGTTCCCTGAGGGAGGATAGGGGCTACGAGCAGTACTTC
>TRBV6-5|TRBJ1-1|TRBD1|NA
CASTSGGTEAFF
TGTGCCAGTACCTCAGGGGGCACTGAAGCTTTCTTT
>TRBV5-5|TRBJ2-1|TRBD1|NA
CASSFRDRGEQFF
TGTGCCAGCAGCTTTAGGGACAGGGGAGAGCAGTTCTTC
>TRBV5-1|TRBJ1-2|NA|once
CASRVDIGDTNYGYTF
TGCGCCAGCAGGGTTGACATAGGGGACACTAACTATGGCTACACCTTC
>TRBV6-2/TRBV6-3|TRBJ2-3|NA|NA
CASSYGGSTDTQYF
TGTGCCAGCAGTTATGGCGGTAGCACAGATACGCAGTATTTT
>TRBV21-1|TRBJ1-2|NA|NA
CASSVSDGYTF
TGTGCCAGCAGCGTCAGCGATGGCTACACCTTC
>TRBV7-3|TRBJ1-1|TRBD1|few
CASSQQGVREAFF
TGTGCCAGCAGCCAACAGGGGGTTCGGGAAGCTTTCTTT
>TRBV6-5|TRBJ1-2|NA|NA
CASSQTNYGYTF
TGTGCCAGCAGTCAAACTAACTATGGCTACACCTTC
>TRBV7-8|TRBJ2-3|NA|NA
CASSLVTSRSTDTQYF
TGTGCCAGCAGCTTAGTAACTAGCCGTAGCACAGATACGCAGTATTTT
>TRBV19|TRBJ2-5|NA|NA
CASSMGQQETQYF
TGTGCCAGTAGTATGGGGCAACAAGAGACCCAGTACTTC
>TRBV27|TRBJ2-3|NA|NA
CASIRPGADTQYF
TGTGCCAGCATTCGGCCGGGGGCAGATACGCAGTATTTT
>TRBV24-1|TRBJ1-2|NA|NA
CATSGTEGSGYTF
TGTGCCACCAGTGGAACGGAGGGATCTGGCTACACCTTC
>TRBV30|TRBJ2-7|TRBD2|NA
CAWSGREGIYEQYF
TGTGCCTGGAGTGGGCGGGAGGGAATTTACGAGCAGTACTTC
>TRBV5-1|TRBJ2-2|TRBD2|NA
CASSLVAGAGELFF
TGCGCCAGCAGCTTGGTTGCGGGAGCCGGGGAGCTGTTTTTT
>TRBV19|TRBJ2-7|TRBD2|NA
CASSTRTSGASSYEQYF
TGTGCCAGTAGTACCCGGACTAGCGGGGCGAGCTCCTACGAGCAGTACTTC
>TRBV6-5|TRBJ1-2|NA|NA
CASRLGGYGYTF
TGTGCCAGCAGACTGGGAGGCTATGGCTACACCTTC
>TRBV14|TRBJ1-1|NA|NA
CASSQGQYVDTEAFF
TGTGCCAGCAGCCAAGGACAGTATGTCGACACTGAAGCTTTCTTT
>TRBV20-1|TRBJ2-7|TRBD1|NA
CSASKPTGGSYEQYF
TGCAGTGCTAGTAAACCGACAGGGGGCTCCTACGAGCAGTACTTC
>TRBV5-1|TRBJ2-4|NA|few
CASSLPGFWGQNIQYF
TGCGCCAGCAGCTTACCAGGGTTTTGGGGCCAAAACATTCAGTACTTC
>TRBV24-1|TRBJ2-1|TRBD1|NA
CATSDWGQGYNEQFF
TGTGCCACCAGTGATTGGGGACAGGGGTACAATGAGCAGTTCTTC
>TRBV11-2|TRBJ2-6|TRBD1|NA
CASRDRANSGANVLTF
TGTGCCAGTAGGGACAGGGCCAACTCTGGGGCCAACGTCCTGACTTTC
>TRBV19|TRBJ2-4|NA|NA
CASSMLSAQAKNIQYF
TGTGCCAGTAGTATGCTTTCCGCACAGGCCAAAAACATTCAGTACTTC
>TRBV9|TRBJ2-7|TRBD1|NA
CASGQGVREQYF
TGTGCCAGCGGACAGGGGGTACGGGAGCAGTACTTC
>TRBV6-4|TRBJ2-7|TRBD2|NA
CASSEAAGGSHEQYF
TGTGCCAGCAGTGAGGCTGCGGGAGGTTCCCACGAGCAGTACTTC
>TRBV4-2|TRBJ2-5|NA|NA
CASSRGQPETQYF
TGTGCCAGCAGCCGGGGACAACCGGAGACCCAGTACTTC
>TRBV7-2|TRBJ1-2|NA|NA
CASSPQTVLGLF
TGTGCCAGCAGTCCCCAGACTGTATTAGGCCTCTTC
>TRBV19|TRBJ2-7|TRBD1|NA
CASSIGGQVGYEQYF
TGTGCCAGTAGTATAGGGGGACAGGTAGGTTACGAGCAGTACTTC
>TRBV5-4|TRBJ2-7|TRBD1|NA
CASSLAPGQGIYEQYF
TGTGCCAGCAGCTTGGCCCCGGGACAGGGGATATACGAGCAGTACTTC
>TRBV24-1|TRBJ2-2|NA|NA
CATTTFERELFF
TGTGCCACCACCACCTTTGAGCGCGAGCTGTTTTTT
>TRBV2|TRBJ2-7|NA|few
CASMGQGHEQYF
TGTGCCAGCATGGGGCAGGGCCACGAGCAGTACTTC
>TRBV5-1|TRBJ2-1|TRBD2|NA
CASSWGLAGEQFF
TGCGCCAGCAGCTGGGGACTAGCGGGAGAGCAGTTCTTC
>TRBV19|TRBJ2-3|NA|NA
CATGLSRGPDTQYF
TGTGCCACCGGTCTTTCTAGAGGCCCAGATACGCAGTATTTT
>TRBV7-9|TRBJ2-7|TRBD2|NA
CASSLTSGYYEQYF
TGTGCCAGCAGCCTAACTAGCGGTTACTACGAGCAGTACTTC
>TRBV10-3|TRBJ1-3|TRBD1|NA
CAISDREAGNTIYF
TGTGCCATCAGCGACAGGGAAGCCGGAAACACCATATATTTT
>TRBV19|TRBJ2-4|NA|NA
CASSIVAGLAKNIQYF
TGTGCCAGTAGTATAGTGGCGGGCCTAGCCAAAAACATTCAGTACTTC
>TRBV29-1|TRBJ2-7|NA|NA
CSVGVWGDEQYF
TGCAGCGTTGGTGTTTGGGGCGACGAGCAGTACTTC
>TRBV27|TRBJ1-1|NA|NA
CASSWGGAATEAFF
TGTGCCAGCAGTTGGGGGGGCGCGGCCACTGAAGCTTTCTTT
>TRBV19|TRBJ1-2|NA|NA
CASGPTGLGSYGYTF
TGTGCCAGTGGACCCACAGGGCTGGGGAGCTATGGCTACACCTTC